The 30 T cell receptor beta chains below come from one sample, sequenced in a study of T cell repertoires in cytomegalovirus infection (dated by TCRdb to between 2018 and 2020). Sequencing was performed on an Illumina HiSeq 1500. Using fastp at Q25 and MiXCR, TCRdb reprocessed the public reads and kept productive beta chains. CDR3 protein sequences are deduplicated, and each keeps its most common genes and DNA. For this sample the table gives fewer than 300,000 distinct CDR3 sequences, of which around 25% were detected only once. The ten largest make up about 15% of the sample. Source material: PBMCs. These TCRs come from a human donor in good health (CMV status not recorded). Some clones in this sample may be carry-over from other donors' samples.

The table lists this clonotype with many counts. The chain combines TRBV7-6 with TRBJ2-5; 9 nucleotides agree with TRBD2. The CDR3 is 16 residues long. V shed 0 bases, J shed 2 bases, and the junction held 4 bases outside the gene matches. Germline lookup yields CDR1 SGHVS and CDR2 FNYEAQ. CDR3: CASSLAASGNQETQYF. The CDR3 region has the DNA TGTGCCAGCAGCTTAGCGGCTAGCGGGAATCAAGAGACCCAGTACTTC. The complete variable domain, with remaining parts taken from reference TRBV7-6 and TRBJ2-5, reads GAGVSQSPRYKVTKRGQDVALRCDPISGHVSLYWYRQALGQGPEFLTYFNYEAQQDKSGLPNDRFSAERPEGSISTLTIQRTEQRDSAMYRCASSLAASGNQETQYFGPGTRLLVL.

This clonotype was seen once. The chain is built from TRBV5-1 and TRBJ2-1; D is undetermined. The CDR3 sequence is 14 residues long. The germline CDR1 and CDR2 sequences are SGHRS and YFSETQ. Trimming removed 4 bases at V and 2 bases at J, with 10 bases between. CDR3 sequence (DNA): TGCGCCAGCAGCCCCCGGGCCCCCTACAATGAGCAGTTCTTC. This sequence encodes CASSPRAPYNEQFF. Full variable domain (remainder filled in from reference TRBV5-1 and TRBJ2-1): KAGVTQTPRYLIKTRGQQVTLSCSPISGHRSVSWYQQTPGQGLQFLFEYFSETQRNKGNFPGRFSGRQFSNSRSEMNVSTLELGDSALYLCASSPRAPYNEQFFGPGTRLTVL.

This clonotype was seen many times. The rearrangement links TRBV7-8 to TRBJ2-7, with TRBD2 as a possible D gene (5 bases). The CDR3 loop spans 15 amino acids. V lost 6 bases and J 0 bases, leaving 15 bases between the germline ends. Germline V gene sequence: CDR1 SGHVS, CDR2 FQNEAQ. The CDR3 is CASSPLAVSSYEQYF. CDR3 nucleotides: TGTGCCAGCAGTCCCCTAGCTGTTAGCTCCTACGAGCAGTACTTC.

There are many counts of this clonotype. V is TRBV4-1 and J is TRBJ2-7, with unresolved D. Between the trimmed V and J ends, which lost 2 bases and 0 bases, there was a span of 8 bases. The germline V gene encodes CDR1 MGHRA and CDR2 YSYEKL. There are 14 residues in the CDR3. The CDR3 region is CASSQQTSSYEQYF. The DNA of the CDR3 is TGCGCCAGCAGCCAACAGACCAGCTCCTACGAGCAGTACTTC.

This clonotype has just a few counts. The chain carries TRBV7-9 and TRBJ1-6, with a weak D call TRBD1 (5 bases). CDR1 is SEHNR and CDR2 is FQNEAQ in the germline V gene (reference sequence). This CDR3 contains 16 residues. The V and J ends lost 0 bases and 6 bases respectively, with 12 bases between them. CDR3 amino acids: CASSLAAGVFNSPLHF. CDR3 bases: TGTGCCAGCAGCTTAGCGGCGGGGGTTTTTAATTCACCCCTCCACTTT.

This clonotype was detected ten times or more. The gene calls are TRBV7-9 and TRBJ2-5; D tentatively fits TRBD1 or TRBD2 (5 bases each). The CDR3 has 15 residues. V was shortened by 3 bases and J by 2 bases, with 13 bases between the two germline ends. Germline V gene data show CDR1 as SEHNR and CDR2 as FQNEAQ (reference sequence). CDR3 coding DNA: TGTGCCAGCAGCTTCTTCGAGGGGCAGCAAGAGACCCAGTACTTC. The encoded protein is CASSFFEGQQETQYF.

The chain uses TRBV7-2 and TRBJ2-1; unclear D gene. CDR1 and CDR2 (germline): SGHTA, FQGNSA. The CDR3 covers 12 residues. Trimming pared 5 bases from V and 7 bases from J, leaving 9 bases between. The CDR3 spells CASSLPSNEQFF. CDR3 bases: TGTGCCAGCAGCCTACCGTCTAATGAGCAGTTCTTC.

The chain recombines TRBV7-9 with TRBJ1-4, with D perhaps matching TRBD1 (5 bases). V dropped 2 bases and J dropped 0 bases, with 10 bases sitting between them. Germline V gene lookup returns CDR1 SEHNR and CDR2 FQNEAQ (reference sequence). CDR3 length equals 16 residues. CDR3 bases: TGTGCCAGCAGCTTAATCGGGGGATCAACTAATGAAAAACTGTTTTTT. This translates into CASSLIGGSTNEKLFF.

The V call is TRBV6-5, the J call TRBJ1-1; TRBD1 matches 7 bases. This CDR3 is 14 amino acids long. Trimming cost V 7 bases and J 7 bases; bases outside gene matches: 12. Germline V CDR1 and CDR2: MNHEY, SVGAGI. The CDR3 sequence: CASNSRQGVFEAFF. The CDR3 DNA reads TGTGCCAGCAATTCAAGACAGGGAGTTTTTGAAGCTTTCTTT.

The chain has TRBV19 and TRBJ2-3; tentatively, D is TRBD1 (6 bases). CDR3 length equals 15 residues. The ends were cut back, 11 bases at V and 3 bases at J, with 21 bases in the middle. Germline CDR1 is LNHDA and CDR2 is SQIVND (reference sequence). CDR3 amino acids: CASREGVVRTDTQYF. DNA of the CDR3: TGTGCCTCCAGAGAGGGGGTTGTTCGGACAGATACGCAGTATTTT.

This clonotype was picked up a small number of times. The chain has TRBV28 and TRBJ1-2, with D perhaps TRBD1 (6 bases). The CDR3 runs 14 residues. Trimming removed 8 bases at V and 2 bases at J, with 15 bases between. Germline V gives CDR1 MDHEN, CDR2 SYDVKM. The CDR3 coding sequence is TGTGCCAGCTCCCGAGGGGGTCAGAACTATGGCTACACCTTC. Translated: CASSRGGQNYGYTF.

V and J are TRBV4-2 and TRBJ1-2; weak D call: TRBD1 (5 bases). The germline gives CDR1 LGHNA, CDR2 YNFKEQ. The CDR3 spans 16 residues. V lost 0 bases, J lost 4 bases, and 15 bases lay in between. CDR3 loop: CASSQDRQRSFYGYTF. The DNA for the CDR3 is TGTGCCAGCAGCCAAGATCGACAGCGGAGCTTCTATGGCTACACCTTC.

The J gene is TRBJ2-7, the V gene TRBV7-2, with 8 bases fitting TRBD1. The CDR3 spans 15 residues. J lost 4 bases, V lost 4 bases, and 9 bases had no gene match. The germline V gene encodes CDR1 SGHTA and CDR2 FQGNSA. CDR3 sequence: CASSSDRVRRYEQYF. CDR3 nucleotide sequence: TGTGCCAGCAGCTCGGACAGGGTGCGACGGTACGAGCAGTACTTC.

The V call is TRBV10-1, the J call TRBJ2-1; 10 nucleotides match TRBD2. The CDR3 is 14 amino acids. The ends lost 6 bases at V and 6 bases at J; junction bases unmatched: 5. Germline V gene data show CDR1 as WNHNN and CDR2 as SYGVQD (reference sequence). This CDR3 is CASSSSGGGNEQFF. In DNA, the CDR3 is TGCGCCAGCAGCTCTAGCGGGGGCGGCAATGAGCAGTTCTTC.

The chain recombines TRBV20-1 with TRBJ1-2; D is undetermined. V dropped 6 bases and J dropped 2 bases, with 13 bases sitting between them. This CDR3 has 13 amino acids. CDR1 is DFQATT, CDR2 SNEGSKA, per germline (reference sequence). CDR3 DNA: TGCAGTGCCGGAAGGGCAGAGAACTATGGCTACACCTTC. Its translation: CSAGRAENYGYTF.

This clonotype was detected a few times. The chain employs TRBV6-1 and TRBJ1-2; maybe TRBD1 (5 bases). This CDR3 region has 12 residues. Germline-derived CDR1 and CDR2 are MNHNS and SASEGT. Trimming took 11 bases from V and 4 from J, leaving 14 bases between them. The CDR3 nucleotides read TGTGCCGTGGGGGGGGAGTTCTATGGCTACACCTTC. Translated, it gives CAVGGEFYGYTF.

This clonotype was seen many times. The V call is TRBV7-2, the J call TRBJ1-1; 8 bases align to TRBD1. After removal of 5 bases from V and 4 bases from J, the junction contained 3 bases not matched to a gene. The CDR3 sequence is 13 residues long. The germline V gene has CDR1 SGHTA and CDR2 FQGNSA. CDR3 sequence (DNA): TGTGCCAGCAGCCGGACAGGGACCACTGAAGCTTTCTTT. It yields the protein CASSRTGTTEAFF.

This clonotype came up a few times. This rearrangement joins TRBV6-5 to TRBJ1-2; 7 bases map to TRBD1. Germline V lookup: CDR1 MNHEY, CDR2 SVGAGI. The CDR3 is made up of 14 amino acids. The junction had 2 bases not matched to a gene; V was cut back by 2 bases and J by 2 bases. CDR3 bases: TGTGCCAGCAGTTACCTGGGACAGAACTATGGCTACACCTTC. Amino acids: CASSYLGQNYGYTF.

This clonotype has more than one count but fewer than ten. This chain uses TRBV11-1 with TRBJ2-1; weak D call: TRBD1 (6 bases). This CDR3 is 14 amino acids long. Trimming cost V 6 bases and J 3 bases, with 12 bases left between them. The germline V gene has CDR1 SGHAT and CDR2 FQDESV (reference sequence). The CDR3 region is CASRPGTHYNEQFF. DNA for the CDR3: TGTGCCAGCAGACCCGGGACACACTACAATGAGCAGTTCTTC.

This chain links TRBV6-1 with TRBJ2-6; 7 nucleotides align to TRBD2. After removal of 6 bases from V and 6 bases from J, the junction contained 11 bases not matched to a gene. The CDR3 is 16 amino acids. Germline loops: CDR1 MNHNS, CDR2 SASEGT. The CDR3 spells CASSPVGGEMANVLTF. For the CDR3, the DNA is TGTGCCAGCAGCCCAGTGGGGGGGGAGATGGCCAACGTCCTGACTTTC.

The chain employs TRBV12-3 or TRBV12-4 and TRBJ2-4; D might be TRBD1 (5 bases). V shed 6 bases and J shed 2 bases, with 14 bases lying between them. The CDR3 is 15 residues long. CDR3 region: CASSLDRSTKNIQYF. CDR3 coding DNA: TGTGCCAGCAGCCTCGACAGATCGACCAAAAACATTCAGTACTTC.

The chain joins TRBV12-3 or TRBV12-4 to TRBJ2-1; TRBD2 matches 15 bases. The CDR3 spans 18 residues. Losses at the gene ends were 6 bases for V and 0 bases for J; bases not matched to a gene: 6. CDR3 sequence (DNA): TGTGCCAGCAGCATCCCGGGACTAGCGGGAGGCTCCTACAATGAGCAGTTCTTC. Residues: CASSIPGLAGGSYNEQFF.

The chain links TRBV29-1 to TRBJ2-1; no clear D gene. The CDR3 runs to 11 residues. Trimming cost V 0 bases and J 14 bases, with 11 bases left between them. The V gene's germline CDR1 is SQVTM and CDR2 ANQGSEA. DNA for the CDR3: TGCAGCGTTGAAGACCCCCTGGCAAAGTTCTTC. Protein: CSVEDPLAKFF.

Ten or more counts support this clonotype. This sequence joins TRBV12-3 or TRBV12-4 and TRBJ2-7; D remains ambiguous. The CDR3 has 15 amino acids. Trimming pared 4 bases from V and 3 bases from J, leaving 16 bases between. CDR3 bases: TGTGCCAGCAGTTATTTGGACCGTTCGTACTACGAGCAGTACTTC. Encoded protein: CASSYLDRSYYEQYF.

For this clonotype: One base away lies a much larger clone, so this may be a sequencing read error. The chain has TRBV7-2 and TRBJ2-7, with 16 bases identical to TRBD2. Trimming cost V 5 bases and J 3 bases; bases outside gene matches: 4. Per the germline V gene, CDR1 is SGHTA and CDR2 is FQGNSA. The CDR3 runs to 16 residues. Written as DNA, the CDR3 is TGTGCCAGCAGCACAGGGACTAGCGGGAGGGTCTACGAGCAGTACTTC. The encoded protein is CASSTGTSGRVYEQYF.

This sequence joins TRBV5-6 and TRBJ2-3; 12 bases align to TRBD2. The CDR3 covers 17 residues. In germline, CDR1 is SGHDT, CDR2 YYEEEE. The ends lost 0 bases at V and 1 base at J; junction bases unmatched: 3. The CDR3 protein is CASSLELAGGRTDTQYF. Here the CDR3 DNA reads TGTGCCAGCAGCTTGGAACTAGCGGGAGGACGCACAGATACGCAGTATTTT.

V usage is TRBV7-2 and J usage is TRBJ1-1; possibly TRBD1 for D (6 bases). Trimming left V 1 base short and J 5 bases short, with 17 bases between. The CDR3 totals 16 residues. Germline-derived CDR1 and CDR2 are SGHTA and FQGNSA. The CDR3 DNA follows: TGTGCCAGCAGCTTAGGGTTATCGGGGGGCAATACTGAAGCTTTCTTT. It specifies CASSLGLSGGNTEAFF.

This clonotype has just a few counts. Possible read error: a much larger clone is one base away. The chain employs TRBV7-9 and TRBJ1-5, with D possibly TRBD1 on 6 matching bases. Germline V gene data show CDR1 as SEHNR and CDR2 as FQNEAQ (reference sequence). Between the trimmed V and J ends, which lost 4 bases and 4 bases, there was a span of 11 bases. There are 14 residues in the CDR3. The CDR3 coding sequence is TGTGCCAGCAGCTGTCAACAGGGAAATCAGCCCCAGCATTTT. It specifies CASSCQQGNQPQHF.

This clonotype appeared a few times. The chain couples TRBV27 to TRBJ2-5, with 14 bases aligning to TRBD2. V was clipped by 5 bases and J by 4 bases; unmatched bases: 9. The CDR3 is 17 amino acids. Germline lookup yields CDR1 MNHEY and CDR2 SMNVEV (reference sequence). The CDR3 sequence: CASSPRLAGGAGETQYF. The CDR3 DNA follows: TGTGCCAGCAGTCCACGACTAGCGGGAGGGGCCGGAGAGACCCAGTACTTC.

This chain connects TRBV2 to TRBJ2-3, with D unresolved. Germline CDR1 reads SNHLY; CDR2 reads FYNNEI. The V end lost 5 bases, the J end lost 0 bases, and 12 bases lay between the germline ends. The CDR3 consists of 15 residues. In nucleotides, the CDR3 is TGTGCCAGCAGTTGGAATGGGGTTAGCACAGATACGCAGTATTTT. This gives the protein CASSWNGVSTDTQYF.